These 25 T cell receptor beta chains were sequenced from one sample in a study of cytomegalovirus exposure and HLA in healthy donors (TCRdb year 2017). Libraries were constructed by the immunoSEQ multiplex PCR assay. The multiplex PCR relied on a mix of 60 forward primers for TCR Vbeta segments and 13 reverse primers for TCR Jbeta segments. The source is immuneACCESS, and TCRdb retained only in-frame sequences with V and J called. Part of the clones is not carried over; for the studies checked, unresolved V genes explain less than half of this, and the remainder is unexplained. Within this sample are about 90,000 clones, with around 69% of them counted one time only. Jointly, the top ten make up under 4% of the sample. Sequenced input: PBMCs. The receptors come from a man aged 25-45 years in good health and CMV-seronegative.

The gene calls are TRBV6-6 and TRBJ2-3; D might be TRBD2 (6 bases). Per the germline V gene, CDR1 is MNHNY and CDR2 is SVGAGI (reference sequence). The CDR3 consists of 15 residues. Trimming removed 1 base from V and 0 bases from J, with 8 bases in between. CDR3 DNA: TGTGCCAGCAGTTACTTAAGCGGGAGCACAGATACGCAGTATTTT. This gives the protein CASSYLSGSTDTQYF.

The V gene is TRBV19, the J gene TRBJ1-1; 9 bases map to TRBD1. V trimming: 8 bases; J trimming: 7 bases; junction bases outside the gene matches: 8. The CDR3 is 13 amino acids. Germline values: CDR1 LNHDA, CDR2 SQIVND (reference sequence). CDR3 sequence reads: CASAQGAFGEAFF. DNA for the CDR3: TGTGCCAGTGCACAGGGGGCGTTCGGTGAAGCTTTCTTT.

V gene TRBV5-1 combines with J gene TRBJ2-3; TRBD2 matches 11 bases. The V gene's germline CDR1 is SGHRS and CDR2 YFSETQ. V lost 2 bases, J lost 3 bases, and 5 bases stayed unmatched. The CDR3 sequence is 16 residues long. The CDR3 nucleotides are TGCGCCAGCAGCTTCCTAGCGGGAGGCCTTACAGATACGCAGTATTTT. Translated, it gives CASSFLAGGLTDTQYF.

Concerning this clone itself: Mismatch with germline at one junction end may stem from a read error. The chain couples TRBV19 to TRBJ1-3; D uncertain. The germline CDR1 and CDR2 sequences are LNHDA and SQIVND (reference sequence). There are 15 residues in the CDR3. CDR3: CASGILENSGNTIYF. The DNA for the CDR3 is TGTGCCAGTGGTATTCTAGAGAACTCTGGAAACACCATATATTTT.

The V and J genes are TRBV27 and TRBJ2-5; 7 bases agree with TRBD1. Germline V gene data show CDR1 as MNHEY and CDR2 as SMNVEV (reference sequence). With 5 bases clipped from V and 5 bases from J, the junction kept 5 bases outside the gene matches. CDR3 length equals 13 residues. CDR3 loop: CASSTGVGETQYF. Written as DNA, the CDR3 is TGTGCCAGCAGTACAGGGGTGGGGGAGACCCAGTACTTC.

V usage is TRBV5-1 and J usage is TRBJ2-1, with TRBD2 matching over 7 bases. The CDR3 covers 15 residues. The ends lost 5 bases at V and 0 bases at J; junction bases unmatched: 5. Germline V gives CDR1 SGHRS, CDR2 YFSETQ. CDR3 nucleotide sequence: TGCGCCAGCAGAGTCGGGACTAACTCCTACAATGAGCAGTTCTTC. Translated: CASRVGTNSYNEQFF.

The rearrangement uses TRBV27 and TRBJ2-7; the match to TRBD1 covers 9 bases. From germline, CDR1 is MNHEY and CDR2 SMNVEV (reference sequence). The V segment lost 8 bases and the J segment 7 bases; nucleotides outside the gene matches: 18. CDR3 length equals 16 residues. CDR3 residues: CASGNEENRGLDEQYF. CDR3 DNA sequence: TGTGCCAGCGGAAATGAAGAGAACAGGGGGCTGGATGAGCAGTACTTC.

The CDR3 sequence: CASSVGGDNIGELFF. CDR3 DNA: TGTGCCAGCAGCGTAGGAGGGGACAATATCGGGGAGCTGTTTTTT. The chain employs TRBV9 and TRBJ2-2; a weak D match, TRBD1 (6 bases). The CDR3 extends over 15 amino acids. V lost 0 bases and J 7 bases, leaving 13 bases between the germline ends. Germline V gives CDR1 SGDLS, CDR2 YYNGEE.

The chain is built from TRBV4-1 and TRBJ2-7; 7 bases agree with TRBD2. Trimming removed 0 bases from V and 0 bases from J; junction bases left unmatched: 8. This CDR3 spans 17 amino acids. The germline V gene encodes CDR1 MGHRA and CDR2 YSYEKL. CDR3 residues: CASSQEGRVSGSYEQYF. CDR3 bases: TGCGCCAGCAGCCAAGAAGGGAGGGTTAGCGGCTCCTACGAGCAGTACTTC.

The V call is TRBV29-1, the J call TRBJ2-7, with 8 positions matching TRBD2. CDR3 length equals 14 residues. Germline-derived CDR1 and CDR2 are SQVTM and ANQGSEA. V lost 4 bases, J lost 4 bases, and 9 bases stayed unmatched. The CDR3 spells CSVGPREGSYEQYF. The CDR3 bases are TGCAGCGTTGGACCTCGGGAGGGATCATACGAGCAGTACTTC.

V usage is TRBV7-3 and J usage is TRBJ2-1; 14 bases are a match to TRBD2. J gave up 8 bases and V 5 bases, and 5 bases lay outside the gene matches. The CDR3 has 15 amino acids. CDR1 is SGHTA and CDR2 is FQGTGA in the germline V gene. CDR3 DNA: TGTGCCAGCAGCACCGGGACTAGCGGGAGTTATGAGCAGTTCTTC. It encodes CASSTGTSGSYEQFF.

CDR3 residues: CASSVEGGSTNEKLFF. The CDR3 nucleotides read TGTGCCAGCAGCGTAGAAGGGGGCTCCACTAATGAAAAACTGTTTTTT. V and J are TRBV9 and TRBJ1-4; TRBD1 matches 7 bases. V lost 0 bases and J lost 2; bases outside the gene matches: 4. From germline, CDR1 is SGDLS and CDR2 YYNGEE. The CDR3 contains 16 residues.

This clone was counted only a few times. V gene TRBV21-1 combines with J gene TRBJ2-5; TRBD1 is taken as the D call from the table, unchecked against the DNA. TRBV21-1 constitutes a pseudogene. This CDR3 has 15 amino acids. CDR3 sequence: CASSKGARKGETQYF. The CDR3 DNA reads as TGTGCCAGCAGCAAAGGGGCCAGGAAAGGAGAGACCCAGTACTTC.

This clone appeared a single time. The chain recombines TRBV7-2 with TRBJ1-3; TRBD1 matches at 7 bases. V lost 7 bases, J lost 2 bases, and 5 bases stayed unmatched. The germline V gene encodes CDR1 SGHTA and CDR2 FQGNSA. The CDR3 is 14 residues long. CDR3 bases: TGTGCCAGCATCCTCGACAGGGCTGGAAACACCATATATTTT. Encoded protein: CASILDRAGNTIYF.

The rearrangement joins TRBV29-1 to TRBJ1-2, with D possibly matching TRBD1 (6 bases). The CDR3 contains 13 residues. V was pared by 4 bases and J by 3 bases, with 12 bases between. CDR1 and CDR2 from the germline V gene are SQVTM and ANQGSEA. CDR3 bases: TGCAGCGTTGTGGGTGGGGGCGACTATGGCTACACCTTC. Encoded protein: CSVVGGGDYGYTF.

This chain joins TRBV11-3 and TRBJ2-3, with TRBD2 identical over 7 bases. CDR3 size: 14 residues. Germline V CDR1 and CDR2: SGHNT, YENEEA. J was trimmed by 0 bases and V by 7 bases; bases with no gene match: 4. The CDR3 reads CASTQGGSTDTQYF. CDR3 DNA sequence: TGTGCCAGCACCCAGGGAGGGAGCACAGATACGCAGTATTTT.

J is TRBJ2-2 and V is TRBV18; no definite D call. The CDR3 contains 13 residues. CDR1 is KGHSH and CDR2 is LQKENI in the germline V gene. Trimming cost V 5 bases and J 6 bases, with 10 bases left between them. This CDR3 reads CASSLDAAGELFF. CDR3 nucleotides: TGTGCCAGCTCATTAGATGCCGCCGGGGAGCTGTTTTTT.

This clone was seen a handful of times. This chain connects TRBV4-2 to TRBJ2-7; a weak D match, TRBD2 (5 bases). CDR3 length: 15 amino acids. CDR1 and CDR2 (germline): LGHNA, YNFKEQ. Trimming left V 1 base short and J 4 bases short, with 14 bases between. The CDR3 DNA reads TGTGCCAGCAGCCAAGGCTGGAGAGGGCGGTACGAGCAGTACTTC. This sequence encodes CASSQGWRGRYEQYF.

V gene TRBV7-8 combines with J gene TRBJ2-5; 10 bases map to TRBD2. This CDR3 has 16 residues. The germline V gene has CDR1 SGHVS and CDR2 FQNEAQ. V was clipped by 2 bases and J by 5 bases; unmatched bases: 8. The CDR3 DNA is TGTGCCAGCAGCTTATTCTTGCTAGCGGGAGTTGAGACCCAGTACTTC. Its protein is CASSLFLLAGVETQYF.

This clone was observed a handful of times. The chain's CDR3 is CASSPTRAGSYNEQFF. CDR3 in DNA: TGTGCCAGCAGCCCTACGCGGGCGGGTTCCTACAATGAGCAGTTCTTC. This chain joins TRBV7-3 and TRBJ2-1; perhaps TRBD2 as D (5 bases). The V gene's germline CDR1 is SGHTA and CDR2 FQGTGA. The CDR3 extends over 16 amino acids. V shed 5 bases and J shed 1 base, with 15 bases lying between them.

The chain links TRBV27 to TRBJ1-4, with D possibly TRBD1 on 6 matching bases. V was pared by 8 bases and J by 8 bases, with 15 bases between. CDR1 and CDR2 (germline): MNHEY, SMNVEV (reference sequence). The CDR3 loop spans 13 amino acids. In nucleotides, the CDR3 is TGTGCCAGCTCAGGGGTATTAGGCGAAAAACTGTTTTTT. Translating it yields CASSGVLGEKLFF.

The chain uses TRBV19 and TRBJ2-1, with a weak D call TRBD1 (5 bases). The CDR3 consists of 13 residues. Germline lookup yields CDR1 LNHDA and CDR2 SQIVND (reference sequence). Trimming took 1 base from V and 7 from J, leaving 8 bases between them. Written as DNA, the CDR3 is TGTGCCAGTAGTATAGCCAGGGATAATGAGCAGTTCTTC. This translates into CASSIARDNEQFF. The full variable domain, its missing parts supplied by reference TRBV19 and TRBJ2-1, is DGGITQSPKYLFRKEGQNVTLSCEQNLNHDAMYWYRQDPGQGLRLIYYSQIVNDFQKGDIAEGYSVSREKKESFPLTVTSAQKNPTAFYLCASSIARDNEQFFGPGTRLTVL.

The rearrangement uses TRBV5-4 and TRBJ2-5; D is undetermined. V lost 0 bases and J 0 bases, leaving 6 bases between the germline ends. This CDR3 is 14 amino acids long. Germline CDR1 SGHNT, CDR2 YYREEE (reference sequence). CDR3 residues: CASSLELNQETQYF. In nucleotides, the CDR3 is TGTGCCAGCAGCTTGGAACTGAACCAAGAGACCCAGTACTTC.

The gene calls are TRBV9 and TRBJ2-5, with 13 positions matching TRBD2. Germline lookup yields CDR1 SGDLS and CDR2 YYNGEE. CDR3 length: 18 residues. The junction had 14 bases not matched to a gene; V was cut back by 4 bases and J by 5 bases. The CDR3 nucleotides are TGTGCCAGCAGCCCAGGGACTAGCGGGAATGTGGTTTTGGAGACCCAGTACTTC. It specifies CASSPGTSGNVVLETQYF.

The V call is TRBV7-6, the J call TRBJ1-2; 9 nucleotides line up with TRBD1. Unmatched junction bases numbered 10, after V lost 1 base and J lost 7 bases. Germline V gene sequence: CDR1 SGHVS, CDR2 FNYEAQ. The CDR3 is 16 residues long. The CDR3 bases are TGTGCCAGCAGCTTAGATTGGGCGGGACAGGGTGGTGGCTACACCTTC. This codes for CASSLDWAGQGGGYTF.